These T cell receptor beta chains were read from a single sample in a study of graft-versus-host responses after intestinal transplantation. The data were produced by immunoSEQ multiplex PCR, yet TCRdb's version contains in-frame clones alone and is incomplete. The data show roughly 89,000 clones, with roughly nine tenths seen just once and more than 0.15% held by the top ten. The antigens for these receptors are not known. The specimen comprised unstimulated CD4+ T cells sorted from spleen or lymph node cells, sampled before intestinal transplant. Receptor source: a human donor who received an intestinal transplant. The CDR3 runs from the conserved cysteine through the conserved F or W. D genes are given only for firm matches. Part of the rows lack a size; the others show once, few, many or a class for expanded clones.

j_call clone_size v_call d_call cdr3_nt cdr3_aa
TRBJ2-3 NA TRBV29-1 TRBD2 TGCAGCGTCGGGCGGGAGGGCCCCCTTAGCACAGATACGCAGTATTTT CSVGREGPLSTDTQYF
TRBJ1-2 NA TRBV5-4 NA TGTGCCAGCAGCCAAGTAGAAGGGGTAGGCTACACCTTC CASSQVEGVGYTF
TRBJ1-2 NA TRBV6-5 NA TGTGCCAGCAGTAGAGACAGGAACTATGGCTACACCTTC CASSRDRNYGYTF
TRBJ1-1 NA TRBV7-3 NA TGTGCCAGCAGCCTAGACAGGAACACTGAAGCTTTCTTT CASSLDRNTEAFF
TRBJ2-3 once TRBV30 TRBD2 TGTGCCTGGAGACTAGCGGGAGGTGGAGATACGCAGTATTTT CAWRLAGGGDTQYF
TRBJ2-2 NA TRBV6-6 NA TGTGCCAGCAGTTACTCCTGGCTAGCTGACACCGGGGAGCTGTTTTTT CASSYSWLADTGELFF
TRBJ1-2 NA TRBV10-3 NA TGTGCCATCAGGCGGGAACTTCAAGGCTATGGCTACACCTTC CAIRRELQGYGYTF
TRBJ1-5 NA TRBV29-1 NA TGCAGCGTTGTTTCGGGGTCTCTGGGACAGCCCCAGCATTTT CSVVSGSLGQPQHF
TRBJ1-5 NA TRBV6-6 TRBD1 TGTGCCAGCAGCCCCACAGGGGGAGGTCAGCCCCAGCATTTT CASSPTGGGQPQHF
TRBJ2-6 NA TRBV2 TRBD1 TGTGCCAGCAGACAGGAGACAGGGGAAGGCTCTGGGGCCAACGTCCTGACTTTC CASRQETGEGSGANVLTF
TRBJ1-2 NA TRBV13 NA TGTGCCAGCAGCTTAGGTAGGGGAGGTCCGGGCTACACCTTC CASSLGRGGPGYTF
TRBJ2-3 NA TRBV19 TRBD1 TGTGCCAGTAGTATCGATGACAGGGGCACAGATACGCAGTATTTT CASSIDDRGTDTQYF
TRBJ1-1 once TRBV19 TRBD1 TGTGCCAGTAGTATTGGACAGGGGATGAACACTGAAGCTTTCTTT CASSIGQGMNTEAFF
TRBJ1-1 NA TRBV2 TRBD1 TGTGCCAGCAGCCAAACAGGGGACACTGAAGCTTTCTTT CASSQTGDTEAFF
TRBJ2-1 NA TRBV15 TRBD1 TGTGCCACCAGCGCGCGACAGGGGTCTTACAATGAGCAGTTCTTC CATSARQGSYNEQFF
TRBJ2-7 NA TRBV7-2 NA TGTGCCAGCAGCTTAGTCTGGACAGACTACGAGCAGTACTTC CASSLVWTDYEQYF
TRBJ2-7 NA TRBV7-2 TRBD2 TGTGCCAGCAGCTTAGGGGCGGGGGGCCCCTACGAGCAGTACTTC CASSLGAGGPYEQYF
TRBJ2-3 NA TRBV6-5 NA TGTGCCAGCAGCCCCTCGGGGGTTAGCACAGATACGCAGTATTTT CASSPSGVSTDTQYF
TRBJ1-1 NA TRBV7-9 NA TGTGCCAGCAGCCCGCGGGCGAACACTGAAGCTTTCTTT CASSPRANTEAFF
TRBJ1-1 NA TRBV6-5 NA TGTGCCAGCAGTTACCGGGGGGCCACTGAAGCTTTCTTT CASSYRGATEAFF
TRBJ2-2 NA TRBV2 TRBD2 TGTGCCACCAAATTACTAGCGGGGCCCGACGGCGGGGAGCTGTTTTTT CATKLLAGPDGGELFF
TRBJ2-1 NA TRBV19 NA TGTGCCAGTAGTATAGAGGGGTGGGCAGGGGAAGGTGAGCAGTTCTTC CASSIEGWAGEGEQFF
TRBJ2-1 once TRBV4-1 TRBD2 TGCGCCAGCAGCCGATTACTAGCGGCCAATGAGCAGTTCTTC CASSRLLAANEQFF
TRBJ2-7 NA TRBV7-2 TRBD2 TGTGCCAGCAGCTTAGGACTAGCGGACTCCTACGAGCAGTACTTC CASSLGLADSYEQYF
TRBJ1-6 NA TRBV18 NA TGTGCCAGCTCTTCAACCCCAGGAACCTATAATTCACCCCTCCACTTT CASSSTPGTYNSPLHF
TRBJ1-1 NA TRBV6-5 TRBD1 TGTGCCAGCAGTCCACGACCGGGACAGGGTGAAGCTTTCTTT CASSPRPGQGEAFF
TRBJ2-1 NA TRBV6-1 NA TGTGCCAGCAGACCCCAAGGACAGAAGCAGTTCTTC CASRPQGQKQFF
TRBJ1-2 NA TRBV2 NA TGTGCCAGCAGTGAACTCAGATACTATGGCTACACCTTC CASSELRYYGYTF
TRBJ1-1 NA TRBV30 NA TGTGCCTGGACCTGGGCTTCCGTCGCAGCGAACACTGAAGCTTTCTTT CAWTWASVAANTEAFF
TRBJ1-2 NA TRBV6-5 NA TGTGCCAGCAGTTCAGGACAGATCTTTAACTATGGCTACACCTTC CASSSGQIFNYGYTF
TRBJ2-5 NA TRBV5-4 TRBD2 TGTGCCAGCAGCTTGTACCGGCTAGCGGGAGACCAAGAGACCCAGTACTTC CASSLYRLAGDQETQYF
TRBJ2-5 NA TRBV7-6 TRBD1 TGTGCCAGCAGGACAGGACAGGGGCGCCAAGAGACCCAGTACTTC CASRTGQGRQETQYF
TRBJ1-5 NA TRBV15 TRBD1 TGTGCCACCAGCAGAGATAGAACAGGGGGTCAGCCCCAGCATTTT CATSRDRTGGQPQHF
TRBJ2-7 NA TRBV2 TRBD2 TGTGCCAGTAGAGTAGCGGGAGCCTACGAGCAGTACTTC CASRVAGAYEQYF
TRBJ1-5 NA TRBV6-6 TRBD1 TGTGCCAGCACCAAGACAGGGGGCAATCAGCCCCAGCATTTT CASTKTGGNQPQHF
TRBJ2-1 NA TRBV4-3 TRBD2 TGCGCCAGCAGCCTGGAGCGGACTAGAGACAATGAGCAGTTCTTC CASSLERTRDNEQFF
TRBJ2-3 once TRBV19 TRBD2 TGTGCCAGTAGTGCTAGCGGGCCTACGCAGTATTTT CASSASGPTQYF
TRBJ1-2 NA TRBV7-2 NA TGTGCCAGCAGCCCCCATTCAGGCGGCTACACCTTC CASSPHSGGYTF
TRBJ2-7 few TRBV10-2 NA TGCGCCAGCAGGGGGCTAGCGCTCCACGAGCAGTACTTC CASRGLALHEQYF
TRBJ2-2 NA TRBV5-1 TRBD1 TGCGCCAGCAGCTTGGTCAGGGGGCGAAACACCGGGGAGCTGTTTTTT CASSLVRGRNTGELFF
TRBJ1-5 NA TRBV10-3 TRBD1 TGTGCCATCAGTGTTACAGGGGTTGGGGTGGGCAATCAGCCCCAGCATTTT CAISVTGVGVGNQPQHF
TRBJ1-4 NA TRBV2 NA TGTGCCAGCAGTGAACGGAGGGTCGGCGAAAAACTGTTTTTT CASSERRVGEKLFF
TRBJ2-7 NA TRBV7-9 TRBD2 TGTGCCAGCAGCTTCCGACGGGGGAGGGCCGCCGAGCAGTACTTC CASSFRRGRAAEQYF
TRBJ2-1 few TRBV5-1 TRBD2 TGCGCCAGCAGCGAACTAGCGGGCTCCTACAATGAGCAGTTCTTC CASSELAGSYNEQFF
TRBJ1-4 NA TRBV2 TRBD1 TGTGCCAGCAGAAGGGACAGCTCCTCTGAAAAACTGTTTTTT CASRRDSSSEKLFF
TRBJ1-3 NA TRBV10-3 TRBD1 TGTGCCATCAGCCGGACAGGGCTGGGACCTGGAAACACCGTATATTTT CAISRTGLGPGNTVYF
TRBJ1-1 NA TRBV30 NA TGTGCCTGGAGCCGCGAGGGAGTAGGTACTGAAGCTTTCTTT CAWSREGVGTEAFF
TRBJ2-1 NA TRBV15 TRBD2 TGTGCCACCAGCAGAGATGGACCAAGATGGACTAGCGTGGGGGTGTTCTTC CATSRDGPRWTSVGVFF
TRBJ2-5 once TRBV6-1 TRBD2 TGTGCCAGCTCGAGACTAGCCCGAGAGACCCAGTACTTC CASSRLARETQYF
TRBJ2-1 NA TRBV13 TRBD2 TGTGCCAGCAGCTTCCCGGGACTAGCCGGGAATGAGCAGTTCTTC CASSFPGLAGNEQFF
TRBJ2-1 NA TRBV5-6 NA TGTGCCAGCAGCTTGGAGCAGGGCTACAATGAGCAGTTCTTC CASSLEQGYNEQFF